This T cell receptor (beta chain) came from a study of blood T cell repertoires in COVID-19. Study overall: The United States, Italy and Spain provided the acute and convalescent COVID-19 samples. PBMCs, B-cell-depleted T cells, or T cells were the source of the cDNA or gDNA that made up the material.

The assay was immunoSEQ multiplex PCR, and TCRdb's table has in-frame clones only and misses some. In the table there are 300,000 or so clones, roughly nine tenths of which are singletons. Participant-given clinical history determined each cohort assignment. The CDR3 sequence is 17 residues long. CDR1 is SGHRS, CDR2 YFSETQ, per germline. V shed 4 bases and J shed 0 bases, with 20 bases lying between them. This clone has just one count. The J gene is TRBJ2-7, the V gene TRBV5-1; TRBD2 might be the D (6 bases). The clonotype originates from a woman aged 50 to 60 who had been exposed to COVID-19. The material sequenced was PBMCs or T cells enriched from blood (not recorded which). In DNA, the CDR3 is TGCGCCAGCAGCCAAGACGGGGGAAGGGCCGACTCCTACGAGCAGTACTTC. Protein sequence: CASSQDGGRADSYEQYF.